Included here is one T cell receptor (beta chain) sequence, with context. Its antigen specificity is not known. No much larger clonotype is one base removed from it; base qualities were not supplied. The record originates from a study of Graves' ophthalmopathy and Graves' hyperthyroidism (dated by TCRdb to the late 2010s). Study-level background: Peripheral blood samples were taken at the time of initial diagnosis, before any treatment was given. To tell Graves' ophthalmopathy apart from Graves' hyperthyroidism, and to predict which patients would progress to ophthalmopathy, the study relied on TCR beta repertoire signatures. In total, approximately 130 blood samples were TCR-sequenced: roughly 45 ophthalmopathy, 80 or so hyperthyroidism and about 17 hyperthyroidism-to-ophthalmopathy patients. To explore V-J signatures that distinguish ophthalmopathy from hyperthyroidism, a discovery set of about a hundred patients was enrolled, made up of more than 40 with ophthalmopathy and under 65 with stable hyperthyroidism. The independent validation cohort included 20 or so hyperthyroidism patients plus 17 patients who later progressed from hyperthyroidism to ophthalmopathy. In several hyperthyroidism patients, the T-cell repertoires found in thyroid tissue were compared with those found in blood. Following sample collection, hyperthyroidism patients were given methimazole at a starting dose of 30 mg daily, and ophthalmopathy patients were given high-dose intravenous methylprednisolone. The approximately 100 discovery patients were randomly divided into training and test sets at a 7:3 ratio. Results and caveats for the whole study, not just this receptor: In cross-validation, the 13-signature model distinguished ophthalmopathy from stable hyperthyroidism with approximately 88% sensitivity and approximately 81% specificity, and in the test set the corresponding values were approximately 79% and 70%. Sample size was not predetermined statistically, and investigators were not blinded to group allocation. In validation, the model predicted ophthalmopathy progression with over 60% sensitivity and approximately 78% specificity; roughly 11 predicted patients were CT-confirmed with GO in a median of 6.5 months. Most expanded thyroid clonotypes with a frequency above 0.001 also appeared in blood, which suggests that blood repertoires may reflect the immune response in the thyroid.

Hyperthyroidism was defined as stable when no progression to ophthalmopathy occurred within 18 months of follow-up. Patients with hyperthyroidism were aged 18 to 65 years, had been newly diagnosed, and had a disease duration of less than 2 months. Patients with other autoimmune diseases, uncontrolled infections, pregnancy or lactation were excluded from the study. Diagnosis was based on clinical symptoms, serum thyroxine, TRAb, thyroid ultrasound and orbital computed tomography. Ficoll-Paque density gradient centrifugation was used to isolate PBMCs from approximately 10 ml of fresh peripheral blood. Total RNA was extracted with Trizol reagent and quality-checked on an Agilent 2100 Bioanalyzer. Its CDR3 holds 16 amino acids, cysteine through phenylalanine. The only DNA kept is the CDR3, 48 bases in frame from the first base. The junction shows trimming of 0 bases on V and 1 base on J, plus 11 bases between the germline ends. CDR1 and CDR2 were assigned from the germline V gene as SGDLS and YYNGEE.

For repertoire sequencing, the TCR beta CDR3 regions were amplified from RNA transcripts. The first round was an RT-PCR using HTBI primers with the Qiagen OneStep RT-PCR kit, and this first round was followed by a second-round multiplex PCR, then size selection and purification. Libraries were sequenced paired-end with 100 bp reads on an Illumina HiSeq2000. The paper's processing steps were these. SOAPnuke was used to process the reads, removing any read that contained adapters or uncalled bases, had a mean Phred below 15, or lacked an exact match to the constant primer or identifier. High-quality paired reads were merged with COPE v1.2.5. Each unique nucleotide sequence was defined as a clonotype, and clonotypes were aligned to IMGT TRB V, D and J references with MiTCR v1.1. Analysis was restricted to V-J combinations with a frequency above 0.0001, which covered about 99% of repertoires. For each V-J combination, a TCR clonal expansion and chaos score was defined as F50 clonal expansion divided by the chaos observed in the TCRdist matrix. Welch's t-statistics and random forest were used to narrow the features down to over ten V-J combinations, which were then fed into a naive Bayes classifier. The similarity between thyroid and blood repertoires was quantified using the Morisita-Horn index. The public reads were reprocessed in TCRdb via fastp at Q25 and MiXCR, keeping in-frame beta chains. All rows with the same CDR3 protein become a single entry with the most common DNA and genes. The V and J calls were not made by the authors but by TCRdb's processing. The sample data list some 380,000 distinct CDR3 sequences, and roughly 14% of these were observed just once. About 7% of the sample is taken by the ten largest.

The chain is assembled from TRBV9 and TRBJ2-4; no D gene is confidently identified. This receptor was identified in a woman between 18 and 29 years old with stable Graves' hyperthyroidism. Donor details come from another sample of the same person, matched by shared clones. What was sequenced was peripheral blood. Here is the DNA: TGTGCCAGCAGCGTAGGGTCAGGAGTCGCCAAAAACATTCAGTACTTC. Translated, this gives CASSVGSGVAKNIQYF.